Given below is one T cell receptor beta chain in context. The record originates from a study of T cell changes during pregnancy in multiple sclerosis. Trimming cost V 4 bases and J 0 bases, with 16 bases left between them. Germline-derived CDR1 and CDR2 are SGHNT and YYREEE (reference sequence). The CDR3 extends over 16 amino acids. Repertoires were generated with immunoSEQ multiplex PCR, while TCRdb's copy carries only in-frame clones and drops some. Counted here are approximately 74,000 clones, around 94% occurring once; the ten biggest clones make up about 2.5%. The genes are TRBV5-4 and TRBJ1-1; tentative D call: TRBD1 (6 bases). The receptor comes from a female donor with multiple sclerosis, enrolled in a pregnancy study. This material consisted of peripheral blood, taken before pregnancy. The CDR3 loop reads CASSHRRRQVNTEAFF. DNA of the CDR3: TGTGCCAGCAGCCACAGGCGGAGACAGGTGAACACTGAAGCTTTCTTT.